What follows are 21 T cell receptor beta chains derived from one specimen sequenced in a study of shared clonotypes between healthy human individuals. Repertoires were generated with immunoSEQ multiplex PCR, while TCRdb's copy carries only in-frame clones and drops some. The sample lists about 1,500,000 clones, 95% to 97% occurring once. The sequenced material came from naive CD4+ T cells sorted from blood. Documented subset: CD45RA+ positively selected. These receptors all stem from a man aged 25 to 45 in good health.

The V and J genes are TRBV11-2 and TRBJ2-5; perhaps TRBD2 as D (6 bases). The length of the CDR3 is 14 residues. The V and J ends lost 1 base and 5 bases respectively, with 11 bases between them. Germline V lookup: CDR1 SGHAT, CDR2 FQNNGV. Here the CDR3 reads CASSLGAGFETQYF. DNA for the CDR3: TGTGCCAGCAGCTTAGGAGCGGGCTTCGAGACCCAGTACTTC.

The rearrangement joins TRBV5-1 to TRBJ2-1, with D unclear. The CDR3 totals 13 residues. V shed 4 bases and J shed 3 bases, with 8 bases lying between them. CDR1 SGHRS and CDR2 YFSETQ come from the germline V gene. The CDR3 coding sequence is TGCGCCAGCAGCACCGACCACTACAATGAGCAGTTCTTC. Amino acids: CASSTDHYNEQFF.

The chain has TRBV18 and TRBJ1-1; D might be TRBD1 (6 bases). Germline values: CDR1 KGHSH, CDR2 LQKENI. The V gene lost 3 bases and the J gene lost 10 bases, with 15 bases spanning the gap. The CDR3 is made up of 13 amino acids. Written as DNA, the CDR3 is TGTGCCAGCTCACCGGATCCGGGGGACACAGCTTTCTTT. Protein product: CASSPDPGDTAFF.

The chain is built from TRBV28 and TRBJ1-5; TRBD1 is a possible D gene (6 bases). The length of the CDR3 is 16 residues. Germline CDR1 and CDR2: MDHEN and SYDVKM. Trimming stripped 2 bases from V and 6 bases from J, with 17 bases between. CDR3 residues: CASSLRGALRGQPQHF. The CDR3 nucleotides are TGTGCCAGCAGTTTACGGGGGGCCCTCCGCGGTCAGCCCCAGCATTTT.

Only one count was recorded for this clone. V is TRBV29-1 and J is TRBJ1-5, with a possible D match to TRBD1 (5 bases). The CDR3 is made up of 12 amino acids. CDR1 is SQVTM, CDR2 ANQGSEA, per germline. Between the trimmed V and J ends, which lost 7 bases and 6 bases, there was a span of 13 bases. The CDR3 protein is CSAQGDGQPQHF. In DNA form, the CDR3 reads TGCAGCGCCCAGGGTGACGGTCAGCCCCAGCATTTT.

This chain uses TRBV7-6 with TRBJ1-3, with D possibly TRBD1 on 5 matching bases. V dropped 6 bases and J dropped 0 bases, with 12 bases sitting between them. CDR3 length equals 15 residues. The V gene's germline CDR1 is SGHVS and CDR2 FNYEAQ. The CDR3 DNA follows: TGTGCCAGCAGACCGGGACGGGACTCTGGAAACACCATATATTTT. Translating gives CASRPGRDSGNTIYF.

CDR3 region: CASSFGTGSKQFF. Here the CDR3 DNA reads TGTGCCAGCAGTTTCGGCACAGGGTCTAAGCAGTTCTTC. The chain employs TRBV27 and TRBJ2-1; a weak D match, TRBD1 (6 bases). Germline V CDR1 and CDR2: MNHEY, SMNVEV (reference sequence). The V end was cut by 3 bases, the J end by 11 bases, with 14 bases between. The CDR3 is 13 residues long.

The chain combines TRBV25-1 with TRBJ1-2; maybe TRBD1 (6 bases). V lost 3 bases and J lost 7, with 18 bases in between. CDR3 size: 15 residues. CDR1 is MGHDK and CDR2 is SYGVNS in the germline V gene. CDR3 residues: CASSELPDRSRGYTF. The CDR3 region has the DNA TGTGCCAGCAGTGAGCTCCCGGACAGATCACGTGGCTACACCTTC.

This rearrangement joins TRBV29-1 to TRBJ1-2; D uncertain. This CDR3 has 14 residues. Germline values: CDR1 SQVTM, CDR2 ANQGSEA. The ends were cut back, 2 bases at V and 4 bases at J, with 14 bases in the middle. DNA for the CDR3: TGCAGCGTTGAACCTAGGGAAAGCCCCTATGGCTACACCTTC. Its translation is CSVEPRESPYGYTF.

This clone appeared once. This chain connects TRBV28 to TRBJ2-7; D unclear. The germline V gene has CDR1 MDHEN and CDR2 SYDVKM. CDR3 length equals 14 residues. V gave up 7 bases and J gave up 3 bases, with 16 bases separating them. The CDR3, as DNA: TGTGCCAGCACCCATCCGGACCATTTCTACGAGCAGTACTTC. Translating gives CASTHPDHFYEQYF.

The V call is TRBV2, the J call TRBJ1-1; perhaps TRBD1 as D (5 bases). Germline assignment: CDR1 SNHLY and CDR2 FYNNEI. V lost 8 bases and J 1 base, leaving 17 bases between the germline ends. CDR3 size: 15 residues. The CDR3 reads CASRPRASSNTEAFF. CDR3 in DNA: TGTGCCAGCCGCCCCAGGGCCTCCTCGAACACTGAAGCTTTCTTT.

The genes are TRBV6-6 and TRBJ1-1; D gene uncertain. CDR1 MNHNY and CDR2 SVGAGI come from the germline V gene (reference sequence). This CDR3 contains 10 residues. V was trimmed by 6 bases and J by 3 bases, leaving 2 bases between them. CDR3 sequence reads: CASRDTEAFF. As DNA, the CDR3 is TGTGCCAGCAGAGACACTGAAGCTTTCTTT.

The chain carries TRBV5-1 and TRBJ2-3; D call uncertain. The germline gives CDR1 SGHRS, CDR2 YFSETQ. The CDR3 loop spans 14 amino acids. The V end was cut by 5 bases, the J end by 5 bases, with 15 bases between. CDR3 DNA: TGCGCCAGCAGAGGCCCCTACAGCGTAGATACGCAGTATTTT. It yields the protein CASRGPYSVDTQYF.

The CDR3 here is CASSRTTGLTYEQYF. In DNA form, the CDR3 reads TGTGCCAGCAGTCGGACGACAGGGTTGACGTACGAGCAGTACTTC. This sequence joins TRBV6-5 and TRBJ2-7; TRBD1 agrees at 7 bases. Trimming at V came to 5 bases and at J to 4 bases, leaving 11 bases not matched to a gene. Germline V gene lookup returns CDR1 MNHEY and CDR2 SVGAGI. This CDR3 contains 15 residues.

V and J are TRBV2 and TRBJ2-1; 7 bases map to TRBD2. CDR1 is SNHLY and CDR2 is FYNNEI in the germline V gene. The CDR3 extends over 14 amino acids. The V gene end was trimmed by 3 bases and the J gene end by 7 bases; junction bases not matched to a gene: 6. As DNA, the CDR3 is TGTGCCAGCAGTGATGGCGGGAGATGGAATGAGCAGTTCTTC. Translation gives CASSDGGRWNEQFF. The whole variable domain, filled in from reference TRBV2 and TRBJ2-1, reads EPEVTQTPSHQVTQMGQEVILRCVPISNHLYFYWYRQILGQKVEFLVSFYNNEISEKSEIFDDQFSVERPDGSNFTLKIRSTKLEDSAMYFCASSDGGRWNEQFFGPGTRLTVL.

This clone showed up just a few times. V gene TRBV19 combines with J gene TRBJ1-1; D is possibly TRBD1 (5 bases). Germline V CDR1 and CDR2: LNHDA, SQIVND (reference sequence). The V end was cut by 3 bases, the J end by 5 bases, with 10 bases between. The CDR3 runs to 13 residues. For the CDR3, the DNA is TGTGCCAGTAGTATTGTCAGGGAGACTGAAGCTTTCTTT. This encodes CASSIVRETEAFF.

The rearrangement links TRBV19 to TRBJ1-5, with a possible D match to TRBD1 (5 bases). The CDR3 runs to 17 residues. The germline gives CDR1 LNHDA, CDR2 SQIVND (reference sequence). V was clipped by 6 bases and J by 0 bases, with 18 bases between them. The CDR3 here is CASSTGTDNYSNQPQHF. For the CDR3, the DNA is TGTGCCAGTAGCACCGGGACCGATAATTATAGCAATCAGCCCCAGCATTTT.

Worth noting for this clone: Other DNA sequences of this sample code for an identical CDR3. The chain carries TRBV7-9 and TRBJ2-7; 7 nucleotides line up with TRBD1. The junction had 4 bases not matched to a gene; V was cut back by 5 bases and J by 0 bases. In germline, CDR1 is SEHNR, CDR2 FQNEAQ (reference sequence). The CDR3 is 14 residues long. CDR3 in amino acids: CASSLTGVSYEQYF. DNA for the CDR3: TGTGCCAGCAGCCTAACAGGGGTCTCCTACGAGCAGTACTTC.

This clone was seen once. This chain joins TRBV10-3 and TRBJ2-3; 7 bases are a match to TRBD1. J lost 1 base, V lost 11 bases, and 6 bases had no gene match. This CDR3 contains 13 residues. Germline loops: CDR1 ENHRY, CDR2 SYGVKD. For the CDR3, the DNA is TGTGCCCATAGGGGGCTCGGCACAGATACGCAGTATTTT. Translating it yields CAHRGLGTDTQYF.

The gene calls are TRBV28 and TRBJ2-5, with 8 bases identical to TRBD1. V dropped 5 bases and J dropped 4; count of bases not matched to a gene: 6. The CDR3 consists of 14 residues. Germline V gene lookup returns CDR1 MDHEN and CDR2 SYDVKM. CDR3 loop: CASSPWTGRETQYF. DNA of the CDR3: TGTGCCAGCAGTCCCTGGACAGGGCGAGAGACCCAGTACTTC.

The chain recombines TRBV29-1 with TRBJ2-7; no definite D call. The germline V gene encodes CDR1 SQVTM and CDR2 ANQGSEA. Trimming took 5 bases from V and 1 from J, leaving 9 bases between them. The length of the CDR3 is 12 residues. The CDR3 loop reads CSVYDISYEQYF. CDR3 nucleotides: TGCAGCGTTTATGATATTTCCTACGAGCAGTACTTC.